The 29 T cell receptor beta chains below all came from one sample that was sequenced in a study of human T cells and chemical hapten exposure. Using its own MiXCR run on the RACE reads, TCRdb lists one record per CDR3 protein. The sample carries under 200,000 distinct CDR3 sequences, approximately 29% recorded once. Time point specified: pre-sensitization, week 0. Specified treatment: therapeutic diphenylcyclopropenone sensitization with weekly scalp DPC. Sequences were derived from whole blood, sampled in connection with sensitization to the hapten diphenylcyclopropenone (DPC). These receptors all stem from a woman aged 25 to 39 with alopecia areata. Some clones in this sample may be carry-over from other donors' samples.

The genes are TRBV10-3 and TRBJ1-2, with a tentative D call TRBD1 (6 bases). Trimming cost V 3 bases and J 4 bases, with 12 bases left between them. This CDR3 is 14 amino acids long. The germline V gene has CDR1 ENHRY and CDR2 SYGVKD. The CDR3 region has the DNA TGTGCCATCAGTGATAATCGGGGGGCCTATGGCTACACCTTC. It encodes CAISDNRGAYGYTF.

This clonotype was recorded a few times. V usage is TRBV4-2 and J usage is TRBJ2-3, with D maybe TRBD1 (6 bases). Germline CDR1 reads LGHNA; CDR2 reads YNFKEQ. V lost 7 bases, J lost 1 base, and 9 bases lay in between. CDR3 length: 13 residues. The CDR3 nucleotides are TGTGCCAGCAACAGGGCTGGCACAGATACGCAGTATTTT. This sequence encodes CASNRAGTDTQYF.

The chain links TRBV10-3 to TRBJ2-3; tentatively, D is TRBD2 (6 bases). The CDR3 consists of 14 residues. Germline V gene lookup returns CDR1 ENHRY and CDR2 SYGVKD. Trimming removed 8 bases at V and 3 bases at J, with 15 bases between. Written as DNA, the CDR3 is TGTGCCATCTCCGGAGGGGTAAGAACAGATACGCAGTATTTT. As protein: CAISGGVRTDTQYF.

V usage is TRBV28 and J usage is TRBJ1-2; D is possibly TRBD1 (6 bases). Germline V gives CDR1 MDHEN, CDR2 SYDVKM. This CDR3 comprises 13 residues. The ends were cut back, 6 bases at V and 2 bases at J, with 10 bases in the middle. The CDR3 DNA follows: TGTGCCAGCAGCCGGACAGTGAACTATGGCTACACCTTC. Protein product: CASSRTVNYGYTF.

The V call is TRBV28, the J call TRBJ1-5; TRBD1 matches 8 bases. The CDR3 is 14 amino acids. CDR1 MDHEN and CDR2 SYDVKM come from the germline V gene. Trimming took 6 bases from V and 10 from J; bases not matched to a gene: 11. This CDR3 is CASSHRTGSYPQHF. DNA of the CDR3: TGTGCCAGCAGCCATAGGACAGGGTCGTATCCCCAGCATTTT.

The V and J genes are TRBV20-1 and TRBJ1-2; 8 bases map to TRBD1. Germline CDR1 DFQATT, CDR2 SNEGSKA (reference sequence). V was clipped by 4 bases and J by 8 bases; unmatched bases: 9. The CDR3 length is 13 residues. The CDR3 spells CSATGGFFVGYTF. The CDR3, as DNA: TGCAGTGCTACAGGGGGCTTTTTTGTCGGCTACACCTTC.

This clonotype has only a few counts. In DNA form, the CDR3 reads TGTGCCAGCAGCGCAGACAGATCTGGGGAGCTGTTTTTT. Its translation: CASSADRSGELFF. This chain uses TRBV5-6 with TRBJ2-2; a weak D match, TRBD1 (5 bases). Germline CDR1 and CDR2: SGHDT and YYEEEE. Trimming stripped 4 bases from V and 8 bases from J, with 12 bases between. The CDR3 is 13 amino acids.

The rearrangement uses TRBV20-1 and TRBJ2-1; D is unclear. The CDR3 loop spans 14 amino acids. Trimming took off 6 bases at V and 6 bases at J, with 18 bases between the two ends. Germline V gene data show CDR1 as DFQATT and CDR2 as SNEGSKA (reference sequence). The CDR3 sequence: CSAPIYGGTNEQFF. CDR3 DNA: TGCAGTGCCCCGATTTATGGCGGAACCAATGAGCAGTTCTTC.

The genes are TRBV28 and TRBJ2-2, with D perhaps matching TRBD1 or TRBD2 (6 bases each). CDR1 MDHEN and CDR2 SYDVKM come from the germline V gene. The CDR3 is made up of 13 amino acids. V was pared by 3 bases and J by 7 bases, with 9 bases between. The CDR3 nucleotides are TGTGCCAGCAGTTTTGGGGGGCGCGGGGAGCTGTTTTTT. It is translated as CASSFGGRGELFF. Combining the CDR3 with reference TRBV28 and TRBJ2-2 gives the whole variable domain DVKVTQSSRYLVKRTGEKVFLECVQDMDHENMFWYRQDPGLGLRLIYFSYDVKMKEKGDIPEGYSVSREKKERFSLILESASTNQTSMYLCASSFGGRGELFFGEGSRLTVL.

The chain carries TRBV4-3 and TRBJ2-1, with TRBD2 matching 7 bases. In germline, CDR1 is LGHNA, CDR2 YSLEER. The V segment lost 0 bases and the J segment 0 bases; nucleotides outside the gene matches: 2. The CDR3 length is 16 residues. CDR3: CASSQEGGSSYNEQFF. In DNA, the CDR3 is TGCGCCAGCAGCCAAGAGGGCGGGAGCTCCTACAATGAGCAGTTCTTC.

The gene calls are TRBV6-6 and TRBJ1-2, with TRBD1 matching 9 bases. Trimming removed 2 bases from V and 3 bases from J; junction bases left unmatched: 10. CDR3 size: 17 residues. Germline V gene lookup returns CDR1 MNHNY and CDR2 SVGAGI (reference sequence). The CDR3 loop is CASSYLQGAQRYYGYTF. As DNA, the CDR3 is TGTGCCAGCAGTTACCTACAGGGGGCCCAGCGATACTATGGCTACACCTTC.

This clonotype turned up a few times. This chain connects TRBV28 to TRBJ1-1; TRBD1 aligns across 7 bases. The CDR3 has 14 amino acids. After removal of 4 bases from V and 1 base from J, the junction contained 3 bases not matched to a gene. Germline CDR1 reads MDHEN; CDR2 reads SYDVKM. The CDR3 nucleotides read TGTGCCAGCAGTTCGGCAGGGGGGAACACTGAAGCTTTCTTT. This encodes CASSSAGGNTEAFF.

The chain links TRBV20-1 to TRBJ1-1; D gene ambiguous. The CDR3 has 14 amino acids. Trimming took 1 base from V and 1 from J, leaving 10 bases between them. Per the germline V gene, CDR1 is DFQATT and CDR2 is SNEGSKA (reference sequence). The CDR3 DNA sequence: TGCAGTGCTAGAGTCCAGCTTGGGAACACTGAAGCTTTCTTT. Protein: CSARVQLGNTEAFF.

The rearrangement joins TRBV12-3 or TRBV12-4 to TRBJ1-1; D is unresolved. Deletions cut 6 bases from V and 4 bases from J, with 15 bases between. This CDR3 is 14 amino acids long. Here the CDR3 DNA reads TGTGCCAGCAGGCCCCCGGGAGTACGCACTGAAGCTTTCTTT. It encodes CASRPPGVRTEAFF.

The chain has TRBV28 and TRBJ2-5, with D possibly matching TRBD2 (7 bases). The V and J ends lost 5 bases and 2 bases respectively, with 18 bases between them. CDR1 MDHEN and CDR2 SYDVKM come from the germline V gene. This CDR3 region has 16 residues. CDR3 nucleotide sequence: TGTGCCAGCAGTCGCTATTGGGGGGGGGCACAAGAGACCCAGTACTTC. It encodes CASSRYWGGAQETQYF.

The chain couples TRBV2 to TRBJ2-2; D remains ambiguous. The CDR3 contains 16 residues. The germline V and J ends were trimmed by 4 bases and 0 bases, with 12 bases remaining between them. Germline V lookup: CDR1 SNHLY, CDR2 FYNNEI. CDR3 nucleotides: TGTGCCAGCAGTGCTTTGAAGGGATCGAACACCGGGGAGCTGTTTTTT. It codes for CASSALKGSNTGELFF. The full variable domain, with the rest looked up from reference TRBV2 and TRBJ2-2, is EPEVTQTPSHQVTQMGQEVILRCVPISNHLYFYWYRQILGQKVEFLVSFYNNEISEKSEIFDDQFSVERPDGSNFTLKIRSTKLEDSAMYFCASSALKGSNTGELFFGEGSRLTVL.

This chain joins TRBV15 and TRBJ1-2, with 9 bases lining up with TRBD1. With V trimmed by 5 bases and J by 6 bases, 4 bases remained unmatched. The germline gives CDR1 LNHNV, CDR2 YYDKDF (reference sequence). The CDR3 is made up of 13 amino acids. CDR3 DNA sequence: TGTGCCACCAGCGGAACAGGGGGCGATGGCTACACCTTC. This codes for CATSGTGGDGYTF.

The chain uses TRBV12-3 or TRBV12-4 and TRBJ2-3, with D tentatively TRBD1 or TRBD2 (5 bases each). Trimming pared 6 bases from V and 5 bases from J, leaving 15 bases between. The length of the CDR3 is 14 residues. The CDR3: CASRGEAGKDTQYF. The CDR3 DNA reads as TGTGCCAGCAGGGGAGAGGCAGGGAAAGATACGCAGTATTTT.

The chain joins TRBV11-3 to TRBJ1-1; D is ambiguous. Trimming took 2 bases from V and 6 from J, leaving 10 bases between them. The CDR3 has 13 residues. CDR1 SGHNT and CDR2 YENEEA come from the germline V gene. This CDR3 is CASSLYGGSEAFF. The DNA for the CDR3 is TGTGCCAGCAGCTTATATGGTGGGTCTGAAGCTTTCTTT.

The rearrangement joins TRBV15 to TRBJ1-3, with D possibly TRBD1 on 6 matching bases. This CDR3 has 13 amino acids. From germline, CDR1 is LNHNV and CDR2 YYDKDF (reference sequence). With 7 bases removed from V and 2 bases from J, the gap between germline ends came to 9 bases. CDR3 sequence (DNA): TGTGCCACCACCGAGGGGGCTGGAAACACCATATATTTT. Translated, it gives CATTEGAGNTIYF.

V usage is TRBV29-1 and J usage is TRBJ2-5; D is perhaps TRBD1 or TRBD2 (5 bases each). The length of the CDR3 is 13 residues. The ends were cut back, 3 bases at V and 1 base at J, with 9 bases in the middle. Germline V gene lookup returns CDR1 SQVTM and CDR2 ANQGSEA. The CDR3 sequence is CSVDRGLQETQYF. DNA for the CDR3: TGCAGCGTTGACCGGGGCCTCCAAGAGACCCAGTACTTC.

J is TRBJ2-7 and V is TRBV5-6, with TRBD2 identical over 11 bases. Looked up from germline, CDR1 is SGHDT and CDR2 is YYEEEE. This CDR3 is built from 16 residues. V was pared by 0 bases and J by 2 bases, with 4 bases of the junction left unmatched. For the CDR3, the DNA is TGTGCCAGCAGCTTGGATAGCGGGAGGGTAGCCTACGAGCAGTACTTC. It encodes CASSLDSGRVAYEQYF.

The chain links TRBV2 to TRBJ2-2, with D possibly TRBD1 on 6 matching bases. Deletions cut 7 bases from V and 2 bases from J, with 11 bases between. This CDR3 is 14 amino acids long. Germline CDR1 SNHLY, CDR2 FYNNEI. CDR3 bases: TGTGCCAGCATTCGGACAGAAAACACCGGGGAGCTGTTTTTT. The encoded protein is CASIRTENTGELFF.

Worth noting for this clonotype: A read error may be the cause here, since a much bigger clone is one base away. This sequence joins TRBV9 and TRBJ1-3; D is undetermined. CDR3 length: 14 amino acids. Germline V lookup: CDR1 SGDLS, CDR2 YYNGEE. The CDR3 spells CASSVETSGNIIYF. The CDR3 DNA sequence: TGTGCCAGCAGCGTAGAAACCTCTGGAAACATCATATATTTT.

In this sample, this clonotype turned up many times. J is TRBJ2-1 and V is TRBV28; unclear D gene. The CDR3 is 14 residues long. The V end was cut by 8 bases, the J end by 0 bases, with 11 bases between. In germline, CDR1 is MDHEN, CDR2 SYDVKM. The CDR3 sequence: CASRSPGSYNEQFF. The DNA of the CDR3 is TGTGCCAGCCGTAGTCCAGGCTCCTACAATGAGCAGTTCTTC.

There are a few counts of this clonotype. The V call is TRBV15, the J call TRBJ1-2; 8 bases fit TRBD1. J lost 8 bases, V lost 3 bases, and 5 bases had no gene match. The CDR3 loop spans 13 amino acids. CDR1 is LNHNV and CDR2 is YYDKDF in the germline V gene (reference sequence). In DNA form, the CDR3 reads TGTGCCACCAGCAGCAGGACAGGGCAGGGCTACACCTTC. It codes for CATSSRTGQGYTF.

The rearrangement links TRBV20-1 to TRBJ2-3; the match to TRBD1 covers 7 bases. The junction had 12 bases not matched to a gene; V was cut back by 1 base and J by 2 bases. The CDR3 runs 17 residues. Germline CDR1 reads DFQATT; CDR2 reads SNEGSKA (reference sequence). CDR3 residues: CSARGIPRQGSTDTQYF. The CDR3, as DNA: TGCAGTGCTAGAGGTATCCCGAGACAGGGCTCCACAGATACGCAGTATTTT.

This clonotype was counted only a few times. The chain couples TRBV20-1 to TRBJ2-3; 11 nucleotides match TRBD2. CDR3 length equals 15 residues. The junction had 4 bases not matched to a gene; V was cut back by 0 bases and J by 5 bases. From germline, CDR1 is DFQATT and CDR2 SNEGSKA (reference sequence). For the CDR3, the DNA is TGCAGTGCTAGAGAACTAGCGGGAGTCCGAGATACGCAGTATTTT. This sequence encodes CSARELAGVRDTQYF.

The rearrangement joins TRBV15 to TRBJ1-3; D is ambiguous. The CDR3 sequence is 16 residues long. Germline loops: CDR1 LNHNV, CDR2 YYDKDF (reference sequence). V gave up 0 bases and J gave up 0 bases, with 9 bases separating them. The CDR3 loop reads CATSRDIPGSGNTIYF. The CDR3 coding sequence is TGTGCCACCAGCAGAGACATCCCCGGCTCTGGAAACACCATATATTTT. The full variable domain, completed using reference TRBV15 and TRBJ1-3, is DAMVIQNPRYQVTQFGKPVTLSCSQTLNHNVMYWYQQKSSQAPKLLFHYYDKDFNNEADTPDNFQSRRPNTSFCFLDIRSPGLGDTAMYLCATSRDIPGSGNTIYFGEGSWLTVV.